The 25 T cell receptor beta chains below all came from one sample that was sequenced in a study of response to subunit inactivated influenza vaccine. Via MiXCR, TCRdb re-called the RT-PCR reads, giving one row per CDR3 protein. The table records about 500,000 distinct CDR3 sequences, approximately 15% of them present only once. Here the sequenced sample was CD4+ T cells sorted from PBMCs, taken roughly 24 months after vaccination. The source is a man in his fifties or sixties who received an inactivated influenza vaccine.

CDR3 protein: CASSSRTSNSPLHF. The CDR3 DNA follows: TGCGCCAGCAGCTCCCGGACGTCTAATTCACCCCTCCACTTT. The chain employs TRBV5-1 and TRBJ1-6, with unresolved D. This CDR3 has 14 residues. Germline lookup yields CDR1 SGHRS and CDR2 YFSETQ. Trimming removed 3 bases at V and 6 bases at J, with 10 bases between.

The rearrangement links TRBV9 to TRBJ1-3, with D tentatively TRBD1 (6 bases). This CDR3 contains 16 residues. Trimming left V 2 bases short and J 0 bases short, with 12 bases between. CDR1 SGDLS and CDR2 YYNGEE come from the germline V gene. CDR3 protein: CASSVTGTSSGNTIYF. CDR3 sequence (DNA): TGTGCCAGCAGCGTGACCGGGACAAGCTCTGGAAACACCATATATTTT.

This chain uses TRBV12-3 or TRBV12-4 with TRBJ1-6; unclear D gene. This CDR3 contains 14 residues. V was clipped by 7 bases and J by 7 bases, with 14 bases between them. CDR3 in amino acids: CASTSGVPNSPLHF. CDR3 DNA sequence: TGTGCCAGCACCTCTGGGGTCCCAAATTCACCCCTCCACTTT.

As DNA, the CDR3 is TGCGCCAGCAGCTCGCTAGGGCCAGGCGAGCAGTTCTTC. Its protein product is CASSSLGPGEQFF. This sequence joins TRBV5-1 and TRBJ2-1; D not certain. The CDR3 consists of 13 residues. CDR1 is SGHRS, CDR2 YFSETQ, per germline. Trimming removed 3 bases at V and 10 bases at J, with 14 bases between.

This clonotype was found many times. J is TRBJ2-3 and V is TRBV12-3 or TRBV12-4; D ambiguous. V was shortened by 4 bases and J by 6 bases, with 8 bases between the two germline ends. The length of the CDR3 is 12 residues. CDR3 in DNA: TGTGCCAGCAGTTCGGGTTGGGATACGCAGTATTTT. It encodes CASSSGWDTQYF.

This clonotype was counted a few times. The V call is TRBV20-1, the J call TRBJ1-1; D is unresolved. The CDR3 loop spans 11 amino acids. The germline V and J ends were trimmed by 4 bases and 1 base, with 4 bases remaining between them. From germline, CDR1 is DFQATT and CDR2 SNEGSKA (reference sequence). This CDR3 reads CSAMWNTEAFF. CDR3 coding DNA: TGCAGTGCTATGTGGAACACTGAAGCTTTCTTT.

This chain uses TRBV6-1 with TRBJ2-3; 7 bases fit TRBD1. CDR1 is MNHNS, CDR2 SASEGT, per germline. The CDR3 has 14 residues. Trimming cost V 5 bases and J 3 bases; bases outside gene matches: 5. CDR3 protein: CASSTPTGTDTQYF. CDR3 coding DNA: TGTGCCAGCAGTACCCCGACAGGGACAGATACGCAGTATTTT.

The chain couples TRBV29-1 to TRBJ2-3; 7 bases are shared with TRBD2. Per the germline V gene, CDR1 is SQVTM and CDR2 is ANQGSEA. The CDR3 has 13 residues. Unmatched junction bases numbered 3, after V lost 5 bases and J lost 1 base. CDR3 protein: CSVLLAGTDTQYF. The CDR3 DNA is TGCAGCGTTTTGCTAGCGGGCACAGATACGCAGTATTTT.

At least ten counts were recorded for this clonotype. This chain joins TRBV27 and TRBJ2-3; the D gene is possibly TRBD1 (6 bases). Germline CDR1 reads MNHEY; CDR2 reads SMNVEV (reference sequence). The CDR3 sequence is 13 residues long. V lost 7 bases and J 2 bases, leaving 10 bases between the germline ends. The CDR3, as DNA: TGTGCCAGCAAAAGACAGGACACAGATACGCAGTATTTT. It translates to CASKRQDTDTQYF.

The chain has TRBV27 and TRBJ2-7; 8 positions agree with TRBD2. Germline CDR1 reads MNHEY; CDR2 reads SMNVEV (reference sequence). V trimming: 0 bases; J trimming: 4 bases; junction bases outside the gene matches: 11. The CDR3 length is 17 residues. CDR3 protein: CASSLSAGGGLGYEQYF. The CDR3 nucleotides read TGTGCCAGCAGTTTATCAGCCGGGGGGGGACTAGGGTACGAGCAGTACTTC.

This clonotype was seen more than once but under ten times. This rearrangement joins TRBV5-1 to TRBJ2-1; 7 positions match TRBD1. Per germline, CDR1 SGHRS and CDR2 YFSETQ. This CDR3 region has 13 residues. Losses at the gene ends were 2 bases for V and 10 bases for J; bases not matched to a gene: 6. The CDR3 loop is CASSLEQGVEQFF. For the CDR3, the DNA is TGCGCCAGCAGCTTAGAGCAGGGGGTGGAGCAGTTCTTC.

This chain uses TRBV10-3 with TRBJ1-2, with a tentative D call TRBD1 (5 bases). Germline CDR1 and CDR2: ENHRY and SYGVKD. The CDR3 runs 19 residues. Trimming removed 0 bases at V and 3 bases at J, with 23 bases between. CDR3 coding DNA: TGTGCCATCAGTGAGTCGAGTGGAGGGCAGGGATTCCGCTACTATGGCTACACCTTC. Its translation: CAISESSGGQGFRYYGYTF.

In its sample, this clonotype was seen once. This clone may be a read error of a much larger clone one base away. The chain is built from TRBV7-8 and TRBJ2-2; D call uncertain. Germline CDR1 is SGHVS and CDR2 is FQNEAQ. V dropped 2 bases and J dropped 6 bases, with 10 bases sitting between them. The CDR3 is 14 amino acids. For the CDR3, the DNA is TGTGCCAGCAGCTTAATGATCGGCTCCGGGGAGCTGTTTTTT. The encoded protein is CASSLMIGSGELFF.

This chain joins TRBV6-2 or TRBV6-3 and TRBJ2-2; 10 positions agree with TRBD2. V was clipped by 6 bases and J by 1 base; unmatched bases: 5. CDR1 MNHEY and CDR2 SVGEGT come from the germline V gene. The CDR3 has 16 amino acids. The CDR3 here is CASRERLAGNTGELFF. In nucleotides, the CDR3 is TGTGCCAGCAGGGAAAGACTAGCGGGGAACACCGGGGAGCTGTTTTTT.

This rearrangement joins TRBV10-3 to TRBJ2-7, with a weak D call TRBD1 (6 bases). The CDR3 has 15 residues. Trimming cost V 8 bases and J 1 base, with 18 bases left between them. The germline V gene has CDR1 ENHRY and CDR2 SYGVKD. CDR3 nucleotide sequence: TGTGCCATCCGAGGAAGGACAGCGCCATCCTACGAGCAGTACTTC. This translates into CAIRGRTAPSYEQYF.

This clonotype was seen repeatedly, ten times or more. The genes are TRBV12-3 or TRBV12-4 and TRBJ2-1, with a tentative D call TRBD2 (6 bases). This CDR3 is built from 14 residues. V gave up 8 bases and J gave up 8 bases, with 19 bases separating them. CDR3 in amino acids: CASRSAGGYYEQFF. In DNA, the CDR3 is TGTGCCAGCCGGTCTGCCGGGGGTTACTATGAGCAGTTCTTC.

The chain's CDR3 is CASRQGTADTQYF. CDR3 nucleotides: TGTGCCAGCAGGCAGGGGACGGCAGATACGCAGTATTTT. The chain uses TRBV6-1 and TRBJ2-3, with D possibly matching TRBD1 (6 bases). Germline CDR1 is MNHNS and CDR2 is SASEGT. The CDR3 spans 13 residues. V lost 6 bases, J lost 4 bases, and 11 bases lay in between.

This clonotype was counted only a few times. The chain couples TRBV2 to TRBJ1-6, with 7 bases that match TRBD1. The germline CDR1 and CDR2 sequences are SNHLY and FYNNEI. This CDR3 contains 15 residues. V lost 4 bases and J lost 8; bases outside the gene matches: 8. This CDR3 is CASSASGGFYSPLHF. CDR3 sequence (DNA): TGTGCCAGCAGTGCGTCAGGGGGTTTTTATTCACCCCTCCACTTT.

The rearrangement links TRBV10-3 to TRBJ2-3, with a possible D match to TRBD1 (6 bases). Germline V gene sequence: CDR1 ENHRY, CDR2 SYGVKD. V was trimmed by 5 bases and J by 0 bases, leaving 15 bases between them. The CDR3 is made up of 16 amino acids. The CDR3 DNA reads as TGTGCCATCAGTCCAGGACAGCTTGAGAGCACAGATACGCAGTATTTT. Translating gives CAISPGQLESTDTQYF.

The table lists this clonotype with a few counts. The chain recombines TRBV21-1 with TRBJ2-1; the table calls TRBD1, which could not be checked here. TRBV21-1 is assigned pseudogene status. This CDR3 contains 16 residues. The CDR3 DNA reads TGTGCCAGCAGCCTTAGGACAGGGGGCGGGGACAATGAGCAGTTCTTC. This sequence encodes CASSLRTGGGDNEQFF.

This clonotype turned up a few times. The chain uses TRBV5-1 and TRBJ1-2; D perhaps matches TRBD1 (6 bases). V shed 0 bases and J shed 3 bases, with 9 bases lying between them. Germline values: CDR1 SGHRS, CDR2 YFSETQ. This CDR3 has 14 residues. CDR3 amino acids: CASSLGDIYYGYTF. The CDR3 region has the DNA TGCGCCAGCAGCTTGGGGGACATCTACTATGGCTACACCTTC.

V usage is TRBV24-1 and J usage is TRBJ2-1, with D tentatively TRBD1 (5 bases). This CDR3 region has 11 residues. Looked up from germline, CDR1 is KGHDR and CDR2 is SFDVKD. Trimming took 7 bases from V and 9 from J, leaving 9 bases between them. CDR3 loop: CATRGVTEQFF. CDR3 DNA: TGTGCCACCAGAGGGGTTACTGAGCAGTTCTTC.

This clonotype turned up a few times. In nucleotides, the CDR3 is TGTGCCAGCAGTAGGGGACAGAATTACAATGAGCAGTTCTTC. Translated, it gives CASSRGQNYNEQFF. V and J are TRBV6-1 and TRBJ2-1; TRBD1 agrees at 7 bases. The V and J ends lost 5 bases and 4 bases, in that order; junction bases with no gene match: 5. This CDR3 contains 14 residues. From germline, CDR1 is MNHNS and CDR2 SASEGT.

This clonotype was observed many times. The chain carries TRBV9 and TRBJ1-2; the match to TRBD1 covers 9 bases. The CDR3 consists of 16 residues. Germline CDR1 is SGDLS and CDR2 is YYNGEE. The junction had 15 bases not matched to a gene; V was cut back by 3 bases and J by 9 bases. CDR3 in amino acids: CASSGISYRGHPSYTF. In nucleotides, the CDR3 is TGTGCCAGCAGCGGGATCTCTTACAGGGGGCACCCAAGCTACACCTTC.

The chain joins TRBV3-1 to TRBJ1-3; D gene unclear. The ends were cut back, 4 bases at V and 0 bases at J, with 10 bases in the middle. Germline V gene sequence: CDR1 LGHDT, CDR2 YNNKEL (reference sequence). CDR3 length equals 15 residues. The CDR3 coding sequence is TGTGCCAGCAGCCCGACCCGCTTCTCTGGAAACACCATATATTTT. It yields the protein CASSPTRFSGNTIYF.